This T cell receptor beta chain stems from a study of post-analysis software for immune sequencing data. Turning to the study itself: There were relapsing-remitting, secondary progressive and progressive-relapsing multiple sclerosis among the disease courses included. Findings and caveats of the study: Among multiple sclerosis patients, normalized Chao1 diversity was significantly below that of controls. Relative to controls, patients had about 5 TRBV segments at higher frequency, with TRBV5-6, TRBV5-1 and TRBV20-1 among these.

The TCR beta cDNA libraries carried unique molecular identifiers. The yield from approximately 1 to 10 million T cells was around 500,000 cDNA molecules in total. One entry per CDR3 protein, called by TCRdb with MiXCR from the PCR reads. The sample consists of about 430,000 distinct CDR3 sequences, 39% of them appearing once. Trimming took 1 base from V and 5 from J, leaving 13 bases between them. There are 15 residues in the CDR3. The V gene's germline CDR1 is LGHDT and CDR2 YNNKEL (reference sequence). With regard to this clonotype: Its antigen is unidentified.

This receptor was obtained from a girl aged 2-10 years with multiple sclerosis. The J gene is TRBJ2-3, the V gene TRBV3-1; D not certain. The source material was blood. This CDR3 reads CASSQALIVQDTQYF. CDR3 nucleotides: TGTGCCAGCAGCCAAGCTTTAATCGTCCAAGATACGCAGTATTTT.